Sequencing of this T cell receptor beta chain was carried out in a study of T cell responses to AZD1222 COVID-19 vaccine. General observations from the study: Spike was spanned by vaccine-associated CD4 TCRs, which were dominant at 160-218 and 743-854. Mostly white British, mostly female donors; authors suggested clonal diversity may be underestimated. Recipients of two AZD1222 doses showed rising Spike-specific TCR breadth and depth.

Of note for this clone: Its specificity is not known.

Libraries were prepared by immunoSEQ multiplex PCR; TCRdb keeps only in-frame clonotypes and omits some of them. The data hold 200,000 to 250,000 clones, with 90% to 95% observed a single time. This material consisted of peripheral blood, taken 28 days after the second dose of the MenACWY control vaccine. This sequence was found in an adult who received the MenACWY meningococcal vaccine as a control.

The CDR3: CASSPGQGQEKLFF. Written as DNA, the CDR3 is TGTGCCAGTAGTCCGGGACAGGGTCAGGAAAAACTGTTTTTT. This chain joins TRBV19 and TRBJ1-4; TRBD1 matches 9 bases. After removal of 5 bases from V and 8 bases from J, the junction contained 6 bases not matched to a gene. The CDR3 runs to 14 residues. The germline V gene has CDR1 LNHDA and CDR2 SQIVND (reference sequence). Filled out from reference TRBV19 and TRBJ1-4, the complete variable domain reads DGGITQSPKYLFRKEGQNVTLSCEQNLNHDAMYWYRQDPGQGLRLIYYSQIVNDFQKGDIAEGYSVSREKKESFPLTVTSAQKNPTAFYLCASSPGQGQEKLFFGSGTQLSVL.